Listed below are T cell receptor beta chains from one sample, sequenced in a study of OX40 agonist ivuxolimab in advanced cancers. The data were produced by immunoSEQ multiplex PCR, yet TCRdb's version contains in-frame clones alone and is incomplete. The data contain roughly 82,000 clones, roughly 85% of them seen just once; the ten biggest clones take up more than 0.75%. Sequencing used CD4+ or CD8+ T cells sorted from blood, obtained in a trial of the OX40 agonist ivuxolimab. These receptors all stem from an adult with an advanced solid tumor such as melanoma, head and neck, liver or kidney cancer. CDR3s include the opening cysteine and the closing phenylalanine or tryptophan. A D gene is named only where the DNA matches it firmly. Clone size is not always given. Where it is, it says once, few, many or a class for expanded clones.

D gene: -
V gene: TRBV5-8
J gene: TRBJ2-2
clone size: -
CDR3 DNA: TGTGCCAGCAGCCCTGGACACGTCAACACCGGGGAGCTGTTTTTT
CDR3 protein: CASSPGHVNTGELFF

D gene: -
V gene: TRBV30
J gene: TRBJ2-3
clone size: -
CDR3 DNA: TGTGCCTGGAGTGATAGCACAGATACGCAGTATTTT
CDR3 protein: CAWSDSTDTQYF

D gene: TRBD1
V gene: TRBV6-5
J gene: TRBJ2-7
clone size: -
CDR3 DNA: TGTGCCAGCAGTTACGGGACAGGGGAAGCCTACGAGCAGTACTTC
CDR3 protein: CASSYGTGEAYEQYF

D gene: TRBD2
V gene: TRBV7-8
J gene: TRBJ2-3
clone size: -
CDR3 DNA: TGTGCCAGCAGCTTAGATGAGCGGGGCCCTCAGGATACGCAGTATTTT
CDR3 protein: CASSLDERGPQDTQYF

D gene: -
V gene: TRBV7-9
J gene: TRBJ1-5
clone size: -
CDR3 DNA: TGTGCCAGCAGCTTAGGCCCGGGCTTCGATCAGCCCCAGCATTTT
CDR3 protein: CASSLGPGFDQPQHF

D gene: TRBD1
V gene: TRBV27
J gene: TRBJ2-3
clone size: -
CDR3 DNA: TGTGCCAGCAGTCTAGGACAGGGGGAATTAGATACGCAGTATTTT
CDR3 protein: CASSLGQGELDTQYF

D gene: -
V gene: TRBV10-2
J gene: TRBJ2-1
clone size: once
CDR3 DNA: TGCGCCAGCGAGGGGTTTTACAATGAGCAGTTCTTC
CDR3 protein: CASEGFYNEQFF

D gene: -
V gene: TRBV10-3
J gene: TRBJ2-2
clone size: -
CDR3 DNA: TGTGCCATCAGTGAGTCGATAGAGTCGAACACCGGGGAGCTGTTTTTT
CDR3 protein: CAISESIESNTGELFF

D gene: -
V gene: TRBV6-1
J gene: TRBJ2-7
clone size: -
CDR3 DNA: TGTGCCAGCAGTGGCGCTACCTACGAGCAGTACTTC
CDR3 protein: CASSGATYEQYF

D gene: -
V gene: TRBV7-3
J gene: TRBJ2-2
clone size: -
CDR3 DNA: TGTGCCAGCAGCCGTAATGGTCACACCGGGGAGCTGTTTTTT
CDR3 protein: CASSRNGHTGELFF

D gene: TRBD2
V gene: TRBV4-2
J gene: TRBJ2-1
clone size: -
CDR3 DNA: TGTGCCAGCAGCCAAGATACTAGCGGGGGTACGGATGAGCAGTTCTTC
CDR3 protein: CASSQDTSGGTDEQFF

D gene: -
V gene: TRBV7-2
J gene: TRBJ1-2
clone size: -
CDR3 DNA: TGTGCCAGCAGCTTAGAAGACGGATCTTATGGCTACACCTTC
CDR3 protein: CASSLEDGSYGYTF

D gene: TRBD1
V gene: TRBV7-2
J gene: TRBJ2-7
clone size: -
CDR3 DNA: TGTGCCAGCAGGGGACAGGGGTCCTCCTACGAGCAGTACTTC
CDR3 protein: CASRGQGSSYEQYF

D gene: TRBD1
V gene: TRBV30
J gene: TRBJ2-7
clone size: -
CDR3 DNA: TGTGCCTGGAGGTGGACCAGGGGGAAGATGTACGAGCAGTACTTC
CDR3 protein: CAWRWTRGKMYEQYF

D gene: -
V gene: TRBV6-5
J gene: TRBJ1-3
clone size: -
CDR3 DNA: TGTGCCAGCAGTGGGGGAACTGGAAACACCATATATTTT
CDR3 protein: CASSGGTGNTIYF

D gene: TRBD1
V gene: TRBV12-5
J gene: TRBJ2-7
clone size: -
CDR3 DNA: TGTGCTAGTGGGGACAGGACGTCCCGAATACCGTACTTC
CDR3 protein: CASGDRTSRIPYF

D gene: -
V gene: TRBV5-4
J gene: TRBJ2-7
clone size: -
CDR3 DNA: TGTGCCAGCAGCTTGGGGAGGTCCTACGAGCAGTACTTC
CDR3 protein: CASSLGRSYEQYF

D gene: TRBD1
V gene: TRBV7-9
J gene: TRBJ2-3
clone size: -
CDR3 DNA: TGTGCCAGCAGCTTACAGGGGGATAGCACAGATACGCAGTATTTT
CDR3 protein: CASSLQGDSTDTQYF

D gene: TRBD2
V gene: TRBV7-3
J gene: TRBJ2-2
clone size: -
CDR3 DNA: TGTGCCAGCAGCTTAGCGGGGGGCCCCAACACCGGGGAGCTGTTTTTT
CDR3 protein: CASSLAGGPNTGELFF

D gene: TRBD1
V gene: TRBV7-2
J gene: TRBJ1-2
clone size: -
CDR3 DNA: TGTGCCAGCAGTTCCGGGACAGTCAACTATGGCTACACCTTC
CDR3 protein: CASSSGTVNYGYTF

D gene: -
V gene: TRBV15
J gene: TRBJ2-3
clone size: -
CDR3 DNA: TGTGCCACCAGCAGGCCCGACTGGGGTGATACGCAGTATTTT
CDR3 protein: CATSRPDWGDTQYF

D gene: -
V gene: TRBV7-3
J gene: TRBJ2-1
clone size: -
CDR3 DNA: TGTGCCAGCAGCTTGCAGGGTCGAATGTACAATGAGCAGTTCTTC
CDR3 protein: CASSLQGRMYNEQFF

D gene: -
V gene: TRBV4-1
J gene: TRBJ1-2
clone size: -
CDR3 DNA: TGCGCCAGCAGCCAAACCGGACAGCTGTCCTATGGCTACACCTTC
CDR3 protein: CASSQTGQLSYGYTF

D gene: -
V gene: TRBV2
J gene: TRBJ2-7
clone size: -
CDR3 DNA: TGTGCCAGCAGTGAAGAGCGCGGGGAGCAGTACTTC
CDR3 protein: CASSEERGEQYF

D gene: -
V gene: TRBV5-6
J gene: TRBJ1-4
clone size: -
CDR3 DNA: TGTGCCAGCAGCTCCGTTGGGGGAAAACTGTTTTTT
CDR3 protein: CASSSVGGKLFF

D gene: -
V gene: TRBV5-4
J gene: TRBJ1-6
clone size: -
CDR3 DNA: TGTGCCAGCAGCTTGGGGACACGGTCTTCACCCCTCCACTTT
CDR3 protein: CASSLGTRSSPLHF

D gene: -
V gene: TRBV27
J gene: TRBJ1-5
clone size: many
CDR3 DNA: TGTGCCAGCGGGGAGGGGCCGAGCGTTCCGGCCCAGCATTTT
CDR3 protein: CASGEGPSVPAQHF

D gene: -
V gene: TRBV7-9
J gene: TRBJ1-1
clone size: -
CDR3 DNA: TGTGCCAGCAGTTCAAGGGTGGGGGGCACTGAAGCTTTCTTT
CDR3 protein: CASSSRVGGTEAFF

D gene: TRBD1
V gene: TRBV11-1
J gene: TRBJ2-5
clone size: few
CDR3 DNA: TGTGCCAGCAGCAGACGCAGGGGGCGCGACCAAGAGACCCAGTACTTC
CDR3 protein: CASSRRRGRDQETQYF

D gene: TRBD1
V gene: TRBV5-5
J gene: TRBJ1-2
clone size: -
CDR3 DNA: TGTGCCAGCAGCCTGACAGGGGCTAACTATGGCTACACCTTC
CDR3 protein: CASSLTGANYGYTF

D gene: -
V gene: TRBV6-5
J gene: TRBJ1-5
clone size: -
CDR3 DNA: TGTGCCAGCAGTTACTCGGGGGGCCGTCATCAGCCCCAGCATTTT
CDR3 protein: CASSYSGGRHQPQHF

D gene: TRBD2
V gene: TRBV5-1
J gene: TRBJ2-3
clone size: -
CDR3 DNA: TGCGCCAGCAGCACGGGGACTAGAGCCGATACGCAGTATTTT
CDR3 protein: CASSTGTRADTQYF

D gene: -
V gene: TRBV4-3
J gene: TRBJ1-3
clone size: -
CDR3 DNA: TGCGCCAGCAGCCAAGTTTTTCGGGGGGACAGAAACACCATATATTTT
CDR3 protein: CASSQVFRGDRNTIYF

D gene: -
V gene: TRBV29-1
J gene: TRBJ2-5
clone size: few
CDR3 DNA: TGCAGCGTTGAGACTTGGCCACCGCGTCAGGAGACCCAGTACTTC
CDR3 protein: CSVETWPPRQETQYF

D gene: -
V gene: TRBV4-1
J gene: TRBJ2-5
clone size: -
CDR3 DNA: TGCGCCAGCAGCTACGGGGAGACCCAGTACTTC
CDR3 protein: CASSYGETQYF

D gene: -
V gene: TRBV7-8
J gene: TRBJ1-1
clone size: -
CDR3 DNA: TGTGCCAGCAGCTTAGGCTCGAACAGGGCCGCGGCTTTCTTT
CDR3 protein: CASSLGSNRAAAFF

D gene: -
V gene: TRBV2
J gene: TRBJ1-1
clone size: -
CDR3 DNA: TGTGCCAGCACGAGGGGGGGCGAAGCTTTCTTT
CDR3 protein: CASTRGGEAFF